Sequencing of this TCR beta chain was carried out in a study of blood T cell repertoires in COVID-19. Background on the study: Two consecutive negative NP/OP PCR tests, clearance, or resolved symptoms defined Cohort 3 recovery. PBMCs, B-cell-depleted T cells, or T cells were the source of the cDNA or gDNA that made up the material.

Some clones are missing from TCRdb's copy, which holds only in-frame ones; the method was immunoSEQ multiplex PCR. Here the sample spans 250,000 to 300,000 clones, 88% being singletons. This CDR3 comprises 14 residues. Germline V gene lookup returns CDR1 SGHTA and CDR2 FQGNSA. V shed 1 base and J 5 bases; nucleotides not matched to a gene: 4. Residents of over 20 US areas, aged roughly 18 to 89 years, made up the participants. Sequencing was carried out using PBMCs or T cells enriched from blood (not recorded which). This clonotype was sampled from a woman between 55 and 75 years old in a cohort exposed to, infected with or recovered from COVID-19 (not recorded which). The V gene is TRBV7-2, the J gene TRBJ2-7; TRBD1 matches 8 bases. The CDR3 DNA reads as TGTGCCAGCAGCTTAGGCCGGGGACAGGACGAGCAGTACTTC. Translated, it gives CASSLGRGQDEQYF. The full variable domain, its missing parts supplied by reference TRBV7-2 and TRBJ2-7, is GAGVSQSPSNKVTEKGKDVELRCDPISGHTALYWYRQSLGQGLEFLIYFQGNSAPDKSGLPSDRFSAERTGGSVSTLTIQRTQQEDSAVYLCASSLGRGQDEQYFGPGTRLTVT.